These 23 T cell receptor beta chains originate from one sample sequenced in a study of blood T cell repertoires in COVID-19. Profiled with immunoSEQ multiplex PCR; TCRdb holds only in-frame clones, not every one. The sample includes about 51,000 clones, 70% to 90% of them seen just once. The sequenced material came from peripheral blood. These receptors were collected from a man aged 55 to 69 with acute or convalescent COVID-19.

The J gene is TRBJ2-1, the V gene TRBV3-1 (or the pseudogene TRBV3-2), with D uncertain. The CDR3 extends over 18 amino acids. Germline V gives CDR1 LGHDT, CDR2 YNNKEL (reference sequence). V gave up 0 bases and J gave up 0 bases, with 15 bases separating them. This chain's CDR3 is CASSQDLSVFSSYNEQFF. CDR3 sequence (DNA): TGTGCCAGCAGCCAAGATTTGAGCGTCTTCAGCTCCTACAATGAGCAGTTCTTC.

The V call is TRBV6-2 or TRBV6-3, the J call TRBJ2-5; 7 positions match TRBD2. The CDR3 runs to 12 residues. CDR1 is MNHEY, CDR2 SVGEGT, per germline. V was clipped by 4 bases and J by 13 bases; unmatched bases: 9. The CDR3 nucleotides read TGTGCCAGCAGTTGGTCTGCTGGCGGGGGGTACTTC. This codes for CASSWSAGGGYF.

This rearrangement joins TRBV7-2 to TRBJ1-2; 11 bases are shared with TRBD1. Germline-derived CDR1 and CDR2 are SGHTA and FQGNSA. The CDR3 extends over 17 amino acids. Unmatched junction bases numbered 12, after V lost 4 bases and J lost 5 bases. CDR3 in DNA: TGTGCCAGCAGCTCAAGCGCGTTAGGACAGGGGGCGTATGGCTACACCTTC. This encodes CASSSSALGQGAYGYTF. Complete variable domain (other parts from reference TRBV7-2 and TRBJ1-2): GAGVSQSPSNKVTEKGKDVELRCDPISGHTALYWYRQSLGQGLEFLIYFQGNSAPDKSGLPSDRFSAERTGGSVSTLTIQRTQQEDSAVYLCASSSSALGQGAYGYTFGSGTRLTVV.

The gene calls are TRBV4-3 and TRBJ1-2, with D possibly being TRBD1 (6 bases). CDR1 and CDR2 from the germline V gene are LGHNA and YSLEER. Between the trimmed V and J ends, which lost 4 bases and 4 bases, there was a span of 10 bases. The length of the CDR3 is 13 residues. The CDR3 nucleotides read TGCGCCAGCAGCCGGCCGGACAGCTATGGCTACACCTTC. It encodes CASSRPDSYGYTF.

This chain uses TRBV11-3 with TRBJ1-2, with TRBD1 identical over 7 bases. The length of the CDR3 is 14 residues. Germline CDR1 reads SGHNT; CDR2 reads YENEEA. The trim removed 4 bases at V and 3 bases at J, leaving 5 bases unmatched. CDR3 DNA sequence: TGTGCCAGCAGCTCAGGGGGTGCGGACTATGGCTACACCTTC. Amino acid sequence: CASSSGGADYGYTF.

The chain is built from TRBV2 and TRBJ2-3; 10 bases match TRBD2. The CDR3 extends over 16 amino acids. V was clipped by 3 bases and J by 3 bases; unmatched bases: 6. The germline V gene has CDR1 SNHLY and CDR2 FYNNEI. This CDR3 is CASSEAPGLATDTQYF. CDR3 in DNA: TGTGCCAGCAGTGAGGCGCCGGGACTAGCGACAGATACGCAGTATTTT. The variable domain in full, completed from reference TRBV2 and TRBJ2-3, reads EPEVTQTPSHQVTQMGQEVILRCVPISNHLYFYWYRQILGQKVEFLVSFYNNEISEKSEIFDDQFSVERPDGSNFTLKIRSTKLEDSAMYFCASSEAPGLATDTQYFGPGTRLTVL.

This rearrangement joins TRBV9 to TRBJ2-7; the match to TRBD2 covers 7 bases. The ends lost 5 bases at V and 4 bases at J; junction bases unmatched: 9. CDR3 size: 14 residues. Germline CDR1 reads SGDLS; CDR2 reads YYNGEE. CDR3 in amino acids: CASSAGTIPYEQYF. The DNA of the CDR3 is TGTGCCAGCAGTGCCGGGACTATTCCTTACGAGCAGTACTTC.

The gene calls are TRBV3-1 (or the pseudogene TRBV3-2) and TRBJ2-5, with TRBD2 matching over 11 bases. Unmatched junction bases numbered 11, after V lost 0 bases and J lost 5 bases. Per germline, CDR1 LGHDT and CDR2 YNNKEL (reference sequence). The CDR3 contains 18 residues. CDR3 DNA sequence: TGTGCCAGCAGCCAAGAGACTAGCGGGACACAGCACTGGGAGACCCAGTACTTC. Residues: CASSQETSGTQHWETQYF.

This clone was counted once. The chain links TRBV2 to TRBJ2-7, with 8 bases fitting TRBD2. The CDR3 covers 15 residues. Unmatched junction bases numbered 13, after V lost 6 bases and J lost 6 bases. Germline CDR1 and CDR2: SNHLY and FYNNEI. CDR3 DNA: TGTGCCAGCAGGGGGGGCCGGCGGGAGGTTGCCGAGCAGTACTTC. Encoded protein: CASRGGRREVAEQYF.

The rearrangement links TRBV4-2 to TRBJ1-5; no firm D call. V shed 0 bases and J shed 0 bases, with 9 bases lying between them. This CDR3 spans 16 amino acids. The germline V gene has CDR1 LGHNA and CDR2 YNFKEQ. The CDR3 region has the DNA TGTGCCAGCAGCCAAGAATCGAGTCATAGCAATCAGCCCCAGCATTTT. Protein sequence: CASSQESSHSNQPQHF.

The rearrangement links TRBV6-5 to TRBJ1-1, with D perhaps TRBD1 (6 bases). Germline V gives CDR1 MNHEY, CDR2 SVGAGI. The CDR3 is 13 residues long. V gave up 5 bases and J gave up 6 bases, with 13 bases separating them. The CDR3 loop reads CASSKQGLAEAFF. DNA for the CDR3: TGTGCCAGCAGTAAACAGGGCCTGGCTGAAGCTTTCTTT.

The chain employs TRBV6-5 and TRBJ1-5; TRBD1 is a possible D gene (5 bases). The CDR3 has 15 residues. V was shortened by 0 bases and J by 2 bases, with 8 bases between the two germline ends. CDR1 and CDR2 (germline): MNHEY, SVGAGI. Written as DNA, the CDR3 is TGTGCCAGCAGTTACTCTCGGGGGGGCAATCAGCCCCAGCATTTT. Its translation is CASSYSRGGNQPQHF.

This clone was seen just once. This rearrangement joins TRBV7-2 to TRBJ2-2; 8 bases align to TRBD2. Germline lookup yields CDR1 SGHTA and CDR2 FQGNSA. V was clipped by 5 bases and J by 5 bases; unmatched bases: 7. The CDR3 consists of 15 residues. CDR3 region: CASSRTSGGTGELFF. CDR3 DNA sequence: TGTGCCAGCAGCCGGACTTCGGGAGGGACCGGGGAGCTGTTTTTT. The full variable domain, in which reference TRBV7-2 and TRBJ2-2 provide the parts outside the CDR3, is GAGVSQSPSNKVTEKGKDVELRCDPISGHTALYWYRQSLGQGLEFLIYFQGNSAPDKSGLPSDRFSAERTGGSVSTLTIQRTQQEDSAVYLCASSRTSGGTGELFFGEGSRLTVL.

This rearrangement joins TRBV20-1 to TRBJ2-7, with 7 bases identical to TRBD2. Germline V gives CDR1 DFQATT, CDR2 SNEGSKA (reference sequence). Unmatched junction bases numbered 9, after V lost 3 bases and J lost 4 bases. The CDR3 runs 14 residues. CDR3 sequence reads: CSASLLAGPYEQYF. The CDR3 nucleotides read TGCAGTGCTAGTTTATTAGCGGGTCCTTACGAGCAGTACTTC.

The chain recombines TRBV7-2 with TRBJ2-7, with a possible D match to TRBD1 (5 bases). Between the trimmed V and J ends, which lost 1 base and 3 bases, there was a span of 10 bases. CDR3 length: 14 residues. Germline V gene lookup returns CDR1 SGHTA and CDR2 FQGNSA. The CDR3 nucleotides are TGTGCCAGCAGCTTAGTAGGGGCGCACTACGAGCAGTACTTC. This translates into CASSLVGAHYEQYF.

A word on this clone: The sample has other DNA sequences that encode this CDR3 too. The genes are TRBV29-1 and TRBJ2-5; 9 bases align to TRBD1. Germline-derived CDR1 and CDR2 are SQVTM and ANQGSEA. The CDR3 is 14 amino acids. Unmatched junction bases numbered 2, after V lost 0 bases and J lost 3 bases. The CDR3 DNA is TGCAGCGTTGAAGATCGGGACAGGGAAGAGACCCAGTACTTC. Translating gives CSVEDRDREETQYF. The complete variable domain, with remaining parts taken from reference TRBV29-1 and TRBJ2-5, reads SAVISQKPSRDICQRGTSLTIQCQVDSQVTMMFWYRQQPGQSLTLIATANQGSEATYESGFVIDKFPISRPNLTFSTLTVSNMSPEDSSIYLCSVEDRDREETQYFGPGTRLLVL.

This chain connects TRBV18 to TRBJ2-1; 11 nucleotides line up with TRBD2. Trimming cost V 0 bases and J 0 bases; bases outside gene matches: 1. The germline gives CDR1 KGHSH, CDR2 LQKENI. CDR3 size: 17 residues. The CDR3 DNA sequence: TGTGCCAGCTCACCACCGACTAGCGGGACCTCCTACAATGAGCAGTTCTTC. The encoded protein is CASSPPTSGTSYNEQFF.

CDR3 residues: CASNGDSRSYNEQFF. CDR3 nucleotide sequence: TGTGCCAGCAACGGGGACTCCAGGTCCTACAATGAGCAGTTCTTC. The J gene is TRBJ2-1, the V gene TRBV27; perhaps TRBD2 as D (6 bases). CDR1 is MNHEY, CDR2 SMNVEV, per germline (reference sequence). There are 15 residues in the CDR3. The V end was cut by 7 bases, the J end by 1 base, with 14 bases between.

This clone was recorded once. The chain combines TRBV4-2 with TRBJ2-3, with a tentative D call TRBD2 (5 bases). The CDR3 consists of 17 residues. Germline V lookup: CDR1 LGHNA, CDR2 YNFKEQ. The ends were cut back, 1 base at V and 1 base at J, with 15 bases in the middle. DNA for the CDR3: TGTGCCAGCAGCCAAGCGGGAACCCGTCAGGGCACAGATACGCAGTATTTT. As protein: CASSQAGTRQGTDTQYF.

This rearrangement joins TRBV19 to TRBJ2-1; 8 nucleotides agree with TRBD1. The CDR3 is 16 amino acids. V gave up 0 bases and J gave up 3 bases; unmatched junction bases: 4. The germline V gene encodes CDR1 LNHDA and CDR2 SQIVND (reference sequence). CDR3 nucleotide sequence: TGTGCCAGTAGTATAGAAGGGACAGGACGCTACAATGAGCAGTTCTTC. Translation: CASSIEGTGRYNEQFF.

The chain recombines TRBV11-2 with TRBJ2-6; 7 bases match TRBD2. Germline CDR1 is SGHAT and CDR2 is FQNNGV. This CDR3 has 18 residues. The ends lost 1 base at V and 0 bases at J; junction bases unmatched: 6. CDR3 sequence (DNA): TGTGCCAGCAGCTTAGGAGGGCGCGGGAGCTCTGGGGCCAACGTCCTGACTTTC. Amino acid sequence: CASSLGGRGSSGANVLTF. The variable domain in full, with the rest retrieved from reference TRBV11-2 and TRBJ2-6, is EAGVAQSPRYKIIEKRQSVAFWCNPISGHATLYWYQQILGQGPKLLIQFQNNGVVDDSQLPKDRFSAERLKGVDSTLKIQPAKLEDSAVYLCASSLGGRGSSGANVLTFGAGSRLTVL.

The chain has TRBV2 and TRBJ1-5, with 7 bases aligning to TRBD1. V shed 6 bases and J 6 bases; nucleotides not matched to a gene: 5. The CDR3 runs to 13 residues. CDR1 and CDR2 from the germline V gene are SNHLY and FYNNEI. CDR3 nucleotide sequence: TGTGCCAGCAGCGACAGGGATACTCAGCCCCAGCATTTT. Translated: CASSDRDTQPQHF.

The V gene is TRBV7-9, the J gene TRBJ1-1; D is uncertain. The CDR3 is 13 amino acids. Germline CDR1 and CDR2: SEHNR and FQNEAQ (reference sequence). V lost 5 bases to trimming and J lost 4 bases, with 11 bases between them. Here the CDR3 DNA reads TGTGCCAGCAGCGCGAGCGGGAGCACTGAAGCTTTCTTT. It encodes CASSASGSTEAFF.